The 25 T cell receptor beta chains below come from one sample, sequenced in a study of control samples from healthy donors and cancer patients. Libraries were prepared by immunoSEQ multiplex PCR; TCRdb keeps only in-frame clonotypes and omits some of them. The sample has more than 75,000 clones; roughly 89% are singletons. Sequences were obtained from PBMCs. These receptor sequences come from a woman aged 55 to 70 with head and neck cancer.

This clone was observed once. V and J are TRBV25-1 and TRBJ2-3; D remains unclear. The length of the CDR3 is 14 residues. Germline-derived CDR1 and CDR2 are MGHDK and SYGVNS. The V end lost 0 bases, the J end lost 1 base, and 5 bases lay between the germline ends. DNA of the CDR3: TGTGCCAGCAGTGAATACTCCGGCACAGATACGCAGTATTTT. It encodes CASSEYSGTDTQYF.

The chain recombines TRBV4-1 with TRBJ2-5; 8 bases agree with TRBD1. The CDR3 length is 15 residues. Germline V lookup: CDR1 MGHRA, CDR2 YSYEKL. J lost 4 bases, V lost 3 bases, and 7 bases had no gene match. This CDR3 reads CASSQSGQGAETQYF. In DNA form, the CDR3 reads TGCGCCAGCAGCCAGTCAGGACAGGGCGCAGAGACCCAGTACTTC.

The V gene is TRBV27, the J gene TRBJ1-3; D is unclear. Germline-derived CDR1 and CDR2 are MNHEY and SMNVEV (reference sequence). The CDR3 is 13 residues long. Trimming cost V 4 bases and J 0 bases, with 4 bases left between them. CDR3 sequence reads: CASSSLSGNTIYF. CDR3 DNA sequence: TGTGCCAGCAGTTCCCTCTCTGGAAACACCATATATTTT.

The chain recombines TRBV14 with TRBJ1-3, with a possible D match to TRBD1 (5 bases). Trimming stripped 8 bases from V and 2 bases from J, with 10 bases between. CDR1 is SGHDN, CDR2 FVKESK, per germline. The CDR3 is 13 amino acids. CDR3 coding DNA: TGTGCCAGCGGTAGGGGAACTGGAAACACCATATATTTT. This codes for CASGRGTGNTIYF.

This clone was found a few times. This chain links TRBV12-2 with TRBJ2-2; the table gives TRBD2 as D, unverified against the DNA. TRBV12-2 is a listed pseudogene. The CDR3 totals 16 residues. The CDR3 region is CASRPGVEPNTGELFF. The CDR3 DNA sequence: TGTGCAAGTCGCCCCGGGGTAGAACCGAACACCGGGGAGCTGTTTTTT.

The chain employs TRBV6-1 and TRBJ2-5; 14 bases line up with TRBD2. Germline CDR1 and CDR2: MNHNS and SASEGT. There are 17 residues in the CDR3. The ends lost 1 base at V and 5 bases at J; junction bases unmatched: 6. CDR3: CASSEGLAGGFVETQYF. CDR3 nucleotides: TGTGCCAGCAGTGAAGGACTAGCGGGAGGGTTTGTCGAGACCCAGTACTTC.

This clone is medium-sized (0.01 to 0.1%) within its sample. The rearrangement uses TRBV4-3 and TRBJ2-7; D ambiguous. With 1 base removed from V and 3 bases from J, the gap between germline ends came to 7 bases. Germline values: CDR1 LGHNA, CDR2 YSLEER. The CDR3 is 13 amino acids. CDR3 residues: CASSQGANYEQYF. The CDR3 DNA reads TGCGCCAGCAGCCAAGGAGCGAACTACGAGCAGTACTTC.

J is TRBJ2-3 and V is TRBV30, with TRBD1 as a possible D gene (6 bases). The V gene's germline CDR1 is GTSNPN and CDR2 SVGIG (reference sequence). Trimming stripped 0 bases from V and 0 bases from J, with 10 bases between. This CDR3 is 15 amino acids long. The CDR3 protein is CAWSVPTGSTDTQYF. The CDR3 nucleotides are TGTGCCTGGAGTGTACCTACAGGGAGCACAGATACGCAGTATTTT.

The V call is TRBV19, the J call TRBJ2-3, with D hard to call. The germline V and J ends were trimmed by 5 bases and 0 bases, with 18 bases remaining between them. CDR1 is LNHDA, CDR2 SQIVND, per germline (reference sequence). The CDR3 loop spans 17 amino acids. CDR3 loop: CASSPALGRRSTDTQYF. The CDR3 DNA reads as TGTGCCAGTAGTCCTGCCCTTGGGCGTAGGAGCACAGATACGCAGTATTTT.

The chain uses TRBV7-2 and TRBJ2-1, with 7 bases that match TRBD2. Trimming at V came to 3 bases and at J to 0 bases, leaving 8 bases not matched to a gene. There are 17 residues in the CDR3. Germline-derived CDR1 and CDR2 are SGHTA and FQGNSA. The CDR3: CASSFPLGGSSYNEQFF. In DNA form, the CDR3 reads TGTGCCAGCAGCTTCCCGCTGGGCGGGAGCTCCTACAATGAGCAGTTCTTC.

The chain carries TRBV19 and TRBJ2-1, with 9 bases aligning to TRBD1. The ends lost 10 bases at V and 7 bases at J; junction bases unmatched: 8. CDR1 is LNHDA, CDR2 SQIVND, per germline (reference sequence). CDR3 length: 13 residues. The CDR3 reads CATDRGMGNEQFF. The DNA of the CDR3 is TGTGCCACCGACAGGGGGATGGGAAATGAGCAGTTCTTC.

The chain combines TRBV7-8 with TRBJ2-5; D remains ambiguous. This CDR3 spans 14 amino acids. Germline CDR1 and CDR2: SGHVS and FQNEAQ. The germline V and J ends were trimmed by 1 base and 5 bases, with 11 bases remaining between them. The CDR3 sequence is CASSLVGGVETQYF. The CDR3 DNA sequence: TGTGCCAGCAGCTTAGTGGGTGGGGTTGAGACCCAGTACTTC.

The chain joins TRBV9 to TRBJ2-1, with 9 positions matching TRBD2. Germline-derived CDR1 and CDR2 are SGDLS and YYNGEE. The CDR3 has 15 amino acids. V lost 4 bases, J lost 7 bases, and 9 bases stayed unmatched. This CDR3 reads CASSTRLADPNEQFF. The CDR3 DNA is TGTGCCAGCAGCACGAGACTAGCGGATCCGAATGAGCAGTTCTTC.

V usage is TRBV7-9 and J usage is TRBJ2-1, with D perhaps TRBD2 (6 bases). The CDR3 contains 12 residues. CDR1 and CDR2 from the germline V gene are SEHNR and FQNEAQ (reference sequence). V lost 1 base to trimming and J lost 15 bases, with 13 bases between them. CDR3 loop: CASSLEEGHSFF. In nucleotides, the CDR3 is TGTGCCAGCAGCTTAGAGGAGGGGCATTCGTTCTTC.

The chain links TRBV28 to TRBJ1-2, with no clear D. The CDR3 loop spans 11 amino acids. Germline lookup yields CDR1 MDHEN and CDR2 SYDVKM. V was shortened by 5 bases and J by 9 bases, with 10 bases between the two germline ends. The CDR3 bases are TGTGCCAGCAGTGCTGACATGAGCTACACCTTC. Translated: CASSADMSYTF.

This chain joins TRBV7-9 and TRBJ2-1; TRBD2 agrees at 8 bases. CDR1 and CDR2 (germline): SEHNR, FQNEAQ (reference sequence). J was trimmed by 2 bases and V by 5 bases; bases with no gene match: 5. This CDR3 contains 15 residues. The CDR3 protein is CASSPRRGAYNEQFF. CDR3 coding DNA: TGTGCCAGCAGCCCAAGGCGGGGGGCCTACAATGAGCAGTTCTTC.

This chain joins TRBV7-2 and TRBJ1-6, with D unclear. V lost 0 bases, J lost 9 bases, and 6 bases lay in between. In germline, CDR1 is SGHTA, CDR2 FQGNSA. This CDR3 has 13 residues. CDR3 DNA: TGTGCCAGCAGCTTAGCGCACGGTTCACCCCTCCACTTT. Translating it yields CASSLAHGSPLHF.

V usage is TRBV6-5 and J usage is TRBJ1-2; 7 bases match TRBD1. The J segment lost 4 bases and the V segment lost 6 bases, leaving 11 bases of the junction unmatched. The germline gives CDR1 MNHEY, CDR2 SVGAGI. The CDR3 length is 15 residues. The CDR3 bases are TGTGCCAGCAGCCGGGGACAGAGGCAACCCTATGGCTACACCTTC. Its translation: CASSRGQRQPYGYTF.

This chain links TRBV7-2 with TRBJ1-5; D perhaps matches TRBD1 (5 bases). V was cut by 1 base and J by 2 bases, with 6 bases left in between. Germline loops: CDR1 SGHTA, CDR2 FQGNSA. CDR3 size: 14 residues. The CDR3 coding sequence is TGTGCCAGCAGCTTAGTACAGGGCAATCAGCCCCAGCATTTT. This codes for CASSLVQGNQPQHF.

The J gene is TRBJ2-7, the V gene TRBV7-9, with D unclear. Trimming shortened V by 1 base and J by 0 bases, and 22 bases separated the two germline ends. CDR1 is SEHNR, CDR2 FQNEAQ, per germline (reference sequence). This CDR3 has 19 amino acids. CDR3 nucleotides: TGTGCCAGCAGCTTAGGTGCCGGGTCCCTTACTATTAGCTCCTACGAGCAGTACTTC. This codes for CASSLGAGSLTISSYEQYF. Full variable domain (rest looked up from reference TRBV7-9 and TRBJ2-7): DTGVSQNPRHKITKRGQNVTFRCDPISEHNRLYWYRQTLGQGPEFLTYFQNEAQLEKSRLLSDRFSAERPKGSFSTLEIQRTEQGDSAMYLCASSLGAGSLTISSYEQYFGPGTRLTVT.

J is TRBJ2-1 and V is TRBV28, with TRBD1 matching 8 bases. With 5 bases clipped from V and 4 bases from J, the junction kept 7 bases outside the gene matches. The CDR3 spans 15 residues. CDR1 and CDR2 from the germline V gene are MDHEN and SYDVKM. DNA for the CDR3: TGTGCCAGCAGTCCCTTGGACAGGGCTTACAATGAGCAGTTCTTC. This codes for CASSPLDRAYNEQFF.

The genes are TRBV2 and TRBJ1-6; TRBD1 aligns across 7 bases. Trimming removed 6 bases from V and 5 bases from J; junction bases left unmatched: 7. The CDR3 is 15 amino acids. Per the germline V gene, CDR1 is SNHLY and CDR2 is FYNNEI. The CDR3 bases are TGTGCCAGCAGGGCGACAGGGAGCAATAATTCACCCCTCCACTTT. This sequence encodes CASRATGSNNSPLHF.

CDR3 DNA: TGTGCCAGCAGCGTAGAATTACAGGGGGCCTACAATGAGCAGTTCTTC. The encoded protein is CASSVELQGAYNEQFF. The chain employs TRBV9 and TRBJ2-1, with 8 bases that match TRBD1. Germline V gives CDR1 SGDLS, CDR2 YYNGEE. The J segment lost 2 bases and the V segment lost 0 bases, leaving 4 bases of the junction unmatched. The CDR3 loop spans 16 amino acids. Together with reference TRBV9 and TRBJ2-1, the CDR3 gives the full variable domain: DSGVTQTPKHLITATGQRVTLRCSPRSGDLSVYWYQQSLDQGLQFLIQYYNGEERAKGNILERFSAQQFPDLHSELNLSSLELGDSALYFCASSVELQGAYNEQFFGPGTRLTVL.

The chain has TRBV5-6 and TRBJ2-3, with 14 bases identical to TRBD2. Germline CDR1 SGHDT, CDR2 YYEEEE. The CDR3 loop spans 18 amino acids. V gave up 1 base and J gave up 0 bases; unmatched junction bases: 4. The CDR3 is CASSLLGLAGESTDTQYF. The DNA for the CDR3 is TGTGCCAGCAGCTTGCTGGGACTAGCGGGAGAAAGCACAGATACGCAGTATTTT.

CDR3: CASSYLTGGDPVHTF. In DNA, the CDR3 is TGTGCCAGCAGTTACCTAACAGGGGGCGATCCAGTTCACACCTTC. The V call is TRBV6-5, the J call TRBJ1-2; 9 bases line up with TRBD1. Germline trimming cut 2 bases from V and 12 bases from J; bases unmatched to any gene: 13. From germline, CDR1 is MNHEY and CDR2 SVGAGI. This CDR3 has 15 residues.